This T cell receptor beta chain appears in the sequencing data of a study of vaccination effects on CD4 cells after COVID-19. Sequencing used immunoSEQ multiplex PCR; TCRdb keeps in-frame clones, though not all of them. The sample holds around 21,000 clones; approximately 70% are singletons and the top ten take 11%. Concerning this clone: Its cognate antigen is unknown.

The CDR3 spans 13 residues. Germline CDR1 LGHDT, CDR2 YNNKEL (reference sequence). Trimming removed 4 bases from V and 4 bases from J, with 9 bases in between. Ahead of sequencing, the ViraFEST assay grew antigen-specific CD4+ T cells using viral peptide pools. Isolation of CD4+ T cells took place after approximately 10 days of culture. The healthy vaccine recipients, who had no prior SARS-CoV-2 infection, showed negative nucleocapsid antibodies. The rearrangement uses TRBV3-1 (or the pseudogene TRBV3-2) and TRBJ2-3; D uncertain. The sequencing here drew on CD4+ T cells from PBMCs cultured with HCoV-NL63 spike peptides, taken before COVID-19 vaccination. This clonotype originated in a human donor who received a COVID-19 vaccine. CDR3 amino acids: CASSPRHADTQYF. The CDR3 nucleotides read TGTGCCAGCAGCCCCCGGCACGCAGATACGCAGTATTTT.